A selection of T cell receptor beta chains follows, all from one sample in a study of blood T cell repertoires in COVID-19. Generated by immunoSEQ multiplex PCR, the TCRdb table keeps only in-frame clones and is missing some. Among about 130,000 clones, around 89% were seen once, and the ten largest hold 4.3%. Sequencing used peripheral blood. All receptors come from a man between 60 and 75 years old with COVID-19, enrolled during active disease. CDR3s include the opening cysteine and the closing phenylalanine or tryptophan. The D gene is left open where the match is weak. The size field is filled for only some rows; it gives once, few, many or a size class.

abundance	d_gene	len	v_gene	j_gene	CDR3nt	CDR3aa
-	TRBD1	16	TRBV7-3	TRBJ2-7	TGTGCCAGCAGCTCCGGGACAGGAGGGGCGAGGAGGGAGCAGTACTTC	CASSSGTGGARREQYF
-	-	14	TRBV15	TRBJ2-7	TGTGCCACCAGCGCCCTTGGCGGAAACTACGAGCAGTACTTC	CATSALGGNYEQYF
-	TRBD1	14	TRBV5-1	TRBJ1-2	TGCGCCAGCAGGTCTGGGACAGCAAACTATGGCTACACCTTC	CASRSGTANYGYTF
once	-	16	TRBV5-1	TRBJ1-6	TGCGCCAGCAGCTTGGGGGCCGGGACTGGTAATTCACCCCTCCACTTT	CASSLGAGTGNSPLHF
-	-	14	TRBV10-3	TRBJ1-1	TGTGCCATCAGCCTGGACTCTTTGAACACTGAAGCTTTCTTT	CAISLDSLNTEAFF
once	TRBD1	16	TRBV3-1/TRBV3-2	TRBJ1-2	TGTGCCAGCAGCCAAGAGGACAGGGGATGGGGCTATGGCTACACCTTC	CASSQEDRGWGYGYTF
once	TRBD1	16	TRBV11-1	TRBJ2-7	TGTGCCAGCAGCCTGCGCCCAAGGGGGCGAGTCTACGAGCAGTACTTC	CASSLRPRGRVYEQYF
-	TRBD2	13	TRBV10-2	TRBJ2-5	TGCGCCACCCGGGGACTAGCGGGGGAGACCCAGTACTTC	CATRGLAGETQYF
-	-	14	TRBV19	TRBJ1-4	TGTGCCAGTAGTTTACACACGGGAACCGAAAAACTGTTTTTT	CASSLHTGTEKLFF
-	TRBD2	16	TRBV5-5	TRBJ2-3	TGTGCCAGCAGCCTTGTGGGGCGCGGGGGTACAGATACGCAGTATTTT	CASSLVGRGGTDTQYF
-	-	14	TRBV28	TRBJ1-2	TGTGCCAGCAGCACAGGGATTTATAACTATGGCTACACCTTC	CASSTGIYNYGYTF
-	TRBD1	15	TRBV11-2	TRBJ2-3	TGTGCCAGCAGTAGTACAGGGGGCCCGGGAGATACGCAGTATTTT	CASSSTGGPGDTQYF
-	TRBD1	17	TRBV15	TRBJ1-2	TGTGCCACCAGCAGATCGGAAACGGGACAGGGGGCGGGTGGCTACACCTTC	CATSRSETGQGAGGYTF
-	TRBD1	18	TRBV14	TRBJ2-7	TGTGCCAGCAGCCTCGATCCGGGACAGGGGGTTCTCTCCTACGAGCAGTACTTC	CASSLDPGQGVLSYEQYF
-	-	15	TRBV9	TRBJ2-5	TGTGCCAGCAGCGTAGATCCAGGGTGGGGAGAGACCCAGTACTTC	CASSVDPGWGETQYF
-	TRBD1	14	TRBV2	TRBJ2-5	TGTGCCAGCAGTGAAGGAGGGGGCGGGGAGACCCAGTACTTC	CASSEGGGGETQYF
-	TRBD1	15	TRBV7-3	TRBJ1-2	TGTGCCAGCAGCTTTAGCAGGGGGCCCAACTATGGCTACACCTTC	CASSFSRGPNYGYTF
-	TRBD1	15	TRBV9	TRBJ2-7	TGTGCCAGCAGCGTAGGCGACAGGGGAGAATACGAGCAGTACTTC	CASSVGDRGEYEQYF
-	TRBD2	18	TRBV3-1/TRBV3-2	TRBJ2-5	TGTGCCAGCAGCCCGGGAGGGGCCGGGACACGGTCCCAAGAGACCCAGTACTTC	CASSPGGAGTRSQETQYF
-	-	12	TRBV30	TRBJ2-7	TGTGCCTGGAGTGTTTCGCGCTACGAGCAGTACTTC	CAWSVSRYEQYF
-	-	12	TRBV5-8	TRBJ1-1	TGTGCCAGCAATGCAGGGGTCACTGAAGCTTTCTTT	CASNAGVTEAFF
-	TRBD2	16	TRBV9	TRBJ2-1	TGTGCCAGCAGCGTAGGTAGTAGCGGGCCTTACAATGAGCAGTTCTTC	CASSVGSSGPYNEQFF
-	-	15	TRBV28	TRBJ1-5	TGTGCCAGCAGTTTGGGCGGGGGGCCCAGGGGGCCCCAGCATTTT	CASSLGGGPRGPQHF
-	-	14	TRBV15	TRBJ1-6	TGTGCCACCAGCAGGCCGGGGTACGGTTCACCCCTCCACTTT	CATSRPGYGSPLHF
-	TRBD1	13	TRBV29-1	TRBJ1-1	TGCAGCGTTATCCGGGGACAGGGCTCTGAAGCTTTCTTT	CSVIRGQGSEAFF
few	-	15	TRBV6-2/TRBV6-3	TRBJ1-4	TGTGCCAGCAGTTACGGAGAATTAGAAAGTGAAAAACTGTTTTTT	CASSYGELESEKLFF
-	-	13	TRBV7-9	TRBJ2-7	TGTGCCAGCAGGCCAGGCTTCTCCTACGAGCAGTACTTC	CASRPGFSYEQYF
-	TRBD1	14	TRBV19	TRBJ1-2	TGTGCCAGTAGTATAGAGGGGACAGTCGGGGGCTACACCTTC	CASSIEGTVGGYTF
-	TRBD1	12	TRBV28	TRBJ1-1	TGTGCCAGCAGTATACAGGGGCCGGCAGCTTTCTTT	CASSIQGPAAFF
-	-	11	TRBV12-3/TRBV12-4	TRBJ1-3	TGTGCCAGCAGTTTACGGAACACCATATATTTT	CASSLRNTIYF
-	TRBD1	17	TRBV5-1	TRBJ2-7	TGCGCCAGCAGCTTGGGACAGGGGGCAATTTTCTCCTACGAGCAGTACTTC	CASSLGQGAIFSYEQYF
-	-	15	TRBV11-2	TRBJ1-2	TGTGCCAGCAGCTTGAGTGGCTGGCAGGGTACTGGCTACACCTTC	CASSLSGWQGTGYTF
-	TRBD1	13	TRBV6-5	TRBJ2-5	TGTGCCAGCAGTTACAACAGGGGGGAGACCCAGTACTTC	CASSYNRGETQYF
-	TRBD2	16	TRBV5-4	TRBJ2-3	TGTGCCAGCAGCTCACCACTCGGGGGGATCACAGATACGCAGTATTTT	CASSSPLGGITDTQYF
few	TRBD1	16	TRBV27	TRBJ2-7	TGTGCCAGCAGCTCCCGACCTGCAGGGGGTCTCTACGAGCAGTACTTC	CASSSRPAGGLYEQYF
-	-	17	TRBV3-1/TRBV3-2	TRBJ2-3	TGTGCCAGCAGCCAAGAGCGGGTGGTAGTAGGCCCAGATACGCAGTATTTT	CASSQERVVVGPDTQYF
-	TRBD1	15	TRBV18	TRBJ1-5	TGTGCCAGCTCACGGCCCGGGACAGGGAATCAGCCCCAGCATTTT	CASSRPGTGNQPQHF
-	-	13	TRBV9	TRBJ1-1	TGTGCCAGCAGCGGCGGGGGGTATAGTGAAGCTTTCTTT	CASSGGGYSEAFF
-	TRBD1	19	TRBV18	TRBJ1-4	TGTGCCAGCTCACCAGAGCCCACGGTAACCGGGACAGGGGATGAAAAACTGTTTTTT	CASSPEPTVTGTGDEKLFF
-	-	15	TRBV25-1	TRBJ1-2	TGTGCCAGCAGTGGGGGCCGAGACCTTAACTATGGCTACACCTTC	CASSGGRDLNYGYTF
-	TRBD1	14	TRBV14	TRBJ1-2	TGTGCCAGCAGTCGACCGGGACAGGGTAATGGCTACACCTTC	CASSRPGQGNGYTF
-	-	14	TRBV6-6	TRBJ2-7	TGTGCCAGCAGTACTCTCGGGGTCTCCTACGAGCAGTACTTC	CASSTLGVSYEQYF
-	TRBD1	14	TRBV27	TRBJ1-1	TGTGCCAGCAGCCCGGTGACAGGGGACACTGAAGCTTTCTTT	CASSPVTGDTEAFF
-	TRBD1	15	TRBV19	TRBJ1-4	TGTGCCAGTAGTATAACAGGGGAGAGGAATGAAAAACTGTTTTTT	CASSITGERNEKLFF
once	TRBD1	13	TRBV4-1	TRBJ1-1	TGCGCCAGCAGCCAGGACAGGACCTTTGGGGCTTTCTTT	CASSQDRTFGAFF
-	TRBD1	13	TRBV7-2	TRBJ1-1	TGTGCCAGCAGTTCCTACAGGGGCCTTGTAGCTTTCTTT	CASSSYRGLVAFF